The clone carrying this TCR beta chain showed up many times. Its antigen remains unknown. The data were obtained in a study of T cells in Graves' hyperthyroidism and ophthalmopathy. Study findings and constraints: Prediction of ophthalmopathy progression came a median about 6 months pre-onset.

Regions amplified from RNA transcripts were the TCR beta CDR3 regions. First-round RT-PCR with HTBI primers amplified the TCR CDR3 region. Each CDR3 protein gets one entry after TCRdb re-called the multiplex PCR reads with MiXCR. The sample yields about 400,000 distinct CDR3 sequences, around 15% seen once. Uncontrolled infection, other autoimmune disease, pregnancy or lactation led to exclusion. Isolation of PBMCs was performed on 8.5 to 10 ml fresh peripheral blood. The junction had 7 bases not matched to a gene; V was cut back by 2 bases and J by 4 bases. From germline, CDR1 is DFQATT and CDR2 SNEGSKA (reference sequence). CDR3 length: 14 amino acids.

This TCR came from a man between 18 and 35 years old with Graves' ophthalmopathy. The specimen sequenced was blood. The V and J genes are TRBV20-1 and TRBJ1-2; TRBD1 matches at 7 bases. CDR3 bases: TGCAGTGCTAGATCCACACAGGGGACCTATGGCTACACCTTC. Its translation is CSARSTQGTYGYTF.